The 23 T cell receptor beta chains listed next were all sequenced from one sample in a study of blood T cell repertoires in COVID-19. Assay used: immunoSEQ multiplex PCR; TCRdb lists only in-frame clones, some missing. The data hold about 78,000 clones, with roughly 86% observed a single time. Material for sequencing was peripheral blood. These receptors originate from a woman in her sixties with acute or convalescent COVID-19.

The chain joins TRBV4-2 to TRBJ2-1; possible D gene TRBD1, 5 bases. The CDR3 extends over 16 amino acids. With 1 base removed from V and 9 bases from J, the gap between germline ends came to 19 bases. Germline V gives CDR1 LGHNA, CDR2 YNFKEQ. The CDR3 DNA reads TGTGCCAGCAGCCAAGCGGGTCAGGGATTTGTCGGTGAGCAGTTCTTC. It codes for CASSQAGQGFVGEQFF.

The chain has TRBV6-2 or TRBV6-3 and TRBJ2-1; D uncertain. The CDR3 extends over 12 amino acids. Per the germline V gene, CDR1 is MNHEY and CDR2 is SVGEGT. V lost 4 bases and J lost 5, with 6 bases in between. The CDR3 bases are TGTGCCAGCAGTTCCCTAGACAATGAGCAGTTCTTC. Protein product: CASSSLDNEQFF.

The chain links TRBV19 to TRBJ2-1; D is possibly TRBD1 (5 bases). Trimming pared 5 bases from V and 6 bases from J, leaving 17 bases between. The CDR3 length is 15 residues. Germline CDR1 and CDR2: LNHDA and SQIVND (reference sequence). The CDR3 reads CASSARRDIGNEQFF. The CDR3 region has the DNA TGTGCCAGTAGTGCACGCAGGGATATAGGCAATGAGCAGTTCTTC.

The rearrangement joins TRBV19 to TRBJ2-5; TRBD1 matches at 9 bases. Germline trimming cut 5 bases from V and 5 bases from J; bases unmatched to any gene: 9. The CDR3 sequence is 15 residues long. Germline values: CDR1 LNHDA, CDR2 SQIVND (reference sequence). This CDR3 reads CASSVSGTGWETQYF. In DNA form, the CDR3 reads TGTGCCAGTAGTGTCTCGGGGACAGGGTGGGAGACCCAGTACTTC.

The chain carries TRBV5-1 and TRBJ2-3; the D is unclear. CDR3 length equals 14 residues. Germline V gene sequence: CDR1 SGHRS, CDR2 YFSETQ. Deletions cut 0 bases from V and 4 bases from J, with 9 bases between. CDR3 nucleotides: TGCGCCAGCAGCTTGGTTACCGGTGCAGATACGCAGTATTTT. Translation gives CASSLVTGADTQYF.

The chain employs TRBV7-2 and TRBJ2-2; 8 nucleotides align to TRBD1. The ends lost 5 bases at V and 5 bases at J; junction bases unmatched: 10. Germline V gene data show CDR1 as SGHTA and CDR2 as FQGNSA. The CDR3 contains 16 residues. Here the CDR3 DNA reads TGTGCCAGCAGCCCGCTGGACAGGGCAGGGACCGGGGAGCTGTTTTTT. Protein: CASSPLDRAGTGELFF.

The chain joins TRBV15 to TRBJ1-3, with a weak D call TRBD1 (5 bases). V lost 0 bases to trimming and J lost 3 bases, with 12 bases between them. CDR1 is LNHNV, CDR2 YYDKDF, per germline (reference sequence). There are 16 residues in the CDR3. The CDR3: CATSRDLGRGGNTIYF. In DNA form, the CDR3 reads TGTGCCACCAGCAGAGATCTGGGGCGAGGTGGAAACACCATATATTTT.

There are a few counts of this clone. The CDR3 DNA reads TGTGCCAGTAGTATTCCTCCAGGTCCGCATAATTCACCCCTCCACTTT. Translation: CASSIPPGPHNSPLHF. V usage is TRBV19 and J usage is TRBJ1-6; D gene unclear. Trimming left V 3 bases short and J 5 bases short, with 14 bases between. CDR1 LNHDA and CDR2 SQIVND come from the germline V gene (reference sequence). CDR3 length: 16 amino acids.

This CDR3 is CASSVTGQRNTEAFF. CDR3 DNA sequence: TGTGCCAGCAGCGTTACCGGACAGAGAAACACTGAAGCTTTCTTT. The rearrangement uses TRBV9 and TRBJ1-1; possibly TRBD1 for D (6 bases). This CDR3 comprises 15 residues. Per the germline V gene, CDR1 is SGDLS and CDR2 is YYNGEE. With 2 bases removed from V and 2 bases from J, the gap between germline ends came to 13 bases.

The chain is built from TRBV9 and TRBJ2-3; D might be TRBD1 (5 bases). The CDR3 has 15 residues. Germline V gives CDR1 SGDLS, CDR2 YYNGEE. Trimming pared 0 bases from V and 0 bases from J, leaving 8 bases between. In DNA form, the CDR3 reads TGTGCCAGCAGCGTAGAAGGGGCTAGCACAGATACGCAGTATTTT. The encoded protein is CASSVEGASTDTQYF. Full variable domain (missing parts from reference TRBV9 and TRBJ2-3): DSGVTQTPKHLITATGQRVTLRCSPRSGDLSVYWYQQSLDQGLQFLIQYYNGEERAKGNILERFSAQQFPDLHSELNLSSLELGDSALYFCASSVEGASTDTQYFGPGTRLTVL.

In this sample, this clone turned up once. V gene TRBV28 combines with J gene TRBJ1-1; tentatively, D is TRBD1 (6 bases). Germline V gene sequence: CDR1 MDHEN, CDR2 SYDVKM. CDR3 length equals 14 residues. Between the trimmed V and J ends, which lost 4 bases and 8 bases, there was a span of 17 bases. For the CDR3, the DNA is TGTGCCAGCAGTTATTCGGCCGGACAGAGCGAAGCTTTCTTT. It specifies CASSYSAGQSEAFF.

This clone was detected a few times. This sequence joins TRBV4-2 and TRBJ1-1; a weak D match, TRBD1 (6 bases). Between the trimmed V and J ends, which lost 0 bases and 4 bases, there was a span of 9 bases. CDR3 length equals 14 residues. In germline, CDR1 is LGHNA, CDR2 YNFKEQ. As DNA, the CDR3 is TGTGCCAGCAGCCAAGATCAGGGGTTCACTGAAGCTTTCTTT. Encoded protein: CASSQDQGFTEAFF.

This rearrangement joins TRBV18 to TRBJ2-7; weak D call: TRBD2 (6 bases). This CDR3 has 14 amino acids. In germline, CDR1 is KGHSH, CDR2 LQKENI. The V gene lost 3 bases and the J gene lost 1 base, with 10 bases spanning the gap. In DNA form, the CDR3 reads TGTGCCAGCTCACCTGTCGGAGGGTCCTACGAGCAGTACTTC. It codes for CASSPVGGSYEQYF.

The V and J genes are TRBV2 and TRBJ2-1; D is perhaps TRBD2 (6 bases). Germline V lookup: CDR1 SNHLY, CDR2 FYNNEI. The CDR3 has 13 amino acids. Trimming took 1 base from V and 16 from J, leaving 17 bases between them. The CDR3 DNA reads TGTGCCAGCAGTGAAGATGTTCGGCTAGCGCGCTTCTTC. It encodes CASSEDVRLARFF.

CDR3 sequence reads: CASSRDSPSNTGELFF. CDR3 DNA sequence: TGTGCCAGCAGCAGGGACAGCCCCTCGAACACCGGGGAGCTGTTTTTT. This sequence joins TRBV6-2 or TRBV6-3 and TRBJ2-2; 7 bases align to TRBD1. V lost 6 bases to trimming and J lost 0 bases; unmatched junction nucleotides: 7. The CDR3 covers 16 residues. The germline gives CDR1 MNHEY, CDR2 SVGEGT.

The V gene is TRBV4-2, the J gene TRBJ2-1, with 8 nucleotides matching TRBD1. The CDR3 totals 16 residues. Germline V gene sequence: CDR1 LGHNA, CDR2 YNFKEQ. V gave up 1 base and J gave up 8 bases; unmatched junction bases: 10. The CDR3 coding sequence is TGTGCCAGCAGCCAAGTGTCAGGGGGCATGTTGGATGAGCAGTTCTTC. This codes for CASSQVSGGMLDEQFF.

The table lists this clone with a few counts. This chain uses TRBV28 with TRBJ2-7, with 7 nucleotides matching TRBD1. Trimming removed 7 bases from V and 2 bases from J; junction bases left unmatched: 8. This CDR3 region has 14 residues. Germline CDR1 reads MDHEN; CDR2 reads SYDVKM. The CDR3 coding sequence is TGTGCCAGCAACAAACCGGGACAGACCTACGAGCAGTACTTC. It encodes CASNKPGQTYEQYF.

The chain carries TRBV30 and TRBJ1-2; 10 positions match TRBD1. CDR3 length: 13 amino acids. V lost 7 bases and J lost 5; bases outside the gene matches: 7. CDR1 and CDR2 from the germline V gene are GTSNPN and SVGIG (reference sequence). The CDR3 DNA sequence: TGTGCCTCCCCGACAGGGGGCAATTATGGCTACACCTTC. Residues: CASPTGGNYGYTF.

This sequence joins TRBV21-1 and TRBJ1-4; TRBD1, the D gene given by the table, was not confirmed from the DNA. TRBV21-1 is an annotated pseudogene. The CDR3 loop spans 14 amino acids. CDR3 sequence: CASSIVGENEKLFF. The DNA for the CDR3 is TGTGCCAGCAGCATAGTGGGCGAGAATGAAAAACTGTTTTTT.

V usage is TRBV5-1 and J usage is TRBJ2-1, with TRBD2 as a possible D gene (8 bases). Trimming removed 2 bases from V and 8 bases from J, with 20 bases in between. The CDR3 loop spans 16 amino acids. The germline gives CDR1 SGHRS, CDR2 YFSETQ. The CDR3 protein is CASSLSRDSGGDEQFF. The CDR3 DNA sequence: TGCGCCAGCAGCTTATCCCGGGACAGCGGGGGCGATGAGCAGTTCTTC.

The CDR3 DNA reads TGCGCCAGCAGCACCCCAGGGGGCTCCTACAATGAGCAGTTCTTC. It is translated as CASSTPGGSYNEQFF. The rearrangement links TRBV5-1 to TRBJ2-1; 7 nucleotides match TRBD1. Germline CDR1 SGHRS, CDR2 YFSETQ. The CDR3 is 15 residues long. J was trimmed by 0 bases and V by 4 bases; bases with no gene match: 4. The entire variable domain, with the rest obtained from reference TRBV5-1 and TRBJ2-1, is as follows: KAGVTQTPRYLIKTRGQQVTLSCSPISGHRSVSWYQQTPGQGLQFLFEYFSETQRNKGNFPGRFSGRQFSNSRSEMNVSTLELGDSALYLCASSTPGGSYNEQFFGPGTRLTVL.

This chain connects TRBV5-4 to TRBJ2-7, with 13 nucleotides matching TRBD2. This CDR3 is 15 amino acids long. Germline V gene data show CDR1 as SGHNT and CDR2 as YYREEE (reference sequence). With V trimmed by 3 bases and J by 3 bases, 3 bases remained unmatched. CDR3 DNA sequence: TGTGCCAGCAGCTCAGGGACTAGCGGGATCTACGAGCAGTACTTC. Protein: CASSSGTSGIYEQYF.

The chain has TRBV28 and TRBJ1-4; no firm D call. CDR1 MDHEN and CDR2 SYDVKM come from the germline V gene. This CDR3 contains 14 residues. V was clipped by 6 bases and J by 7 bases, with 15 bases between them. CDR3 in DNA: TGTGCCAGCAGCCACGGACTAGTGGGTGAAAAACTGTTTTTT. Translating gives CASSHGLVGEKLFF. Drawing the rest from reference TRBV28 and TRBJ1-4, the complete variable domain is DVKVTQSSRYLVKRTGEKVFLECVQDMDHENMFWYRQDPGLGLRLIYFSYDVKMKEKGDIPEGYSVSREKKERFSLILESASTNQTSMYLCASSHGLVGEKLFFGSGTQLSVL.